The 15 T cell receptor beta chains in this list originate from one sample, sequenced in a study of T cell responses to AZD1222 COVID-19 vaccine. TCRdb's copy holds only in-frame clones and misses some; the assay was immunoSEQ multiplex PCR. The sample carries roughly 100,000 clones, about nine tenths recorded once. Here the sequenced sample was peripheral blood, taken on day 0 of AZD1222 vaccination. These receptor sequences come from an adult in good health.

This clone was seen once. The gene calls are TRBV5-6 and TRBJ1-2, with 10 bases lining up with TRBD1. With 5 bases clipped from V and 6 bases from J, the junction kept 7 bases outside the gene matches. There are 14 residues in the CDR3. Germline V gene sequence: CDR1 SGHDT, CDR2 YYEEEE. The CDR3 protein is CASRFGDRGHGYTF. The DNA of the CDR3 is TGTGCCAGCAGGTTTGGGGACAGGGGACATGGCTACACCTTC.

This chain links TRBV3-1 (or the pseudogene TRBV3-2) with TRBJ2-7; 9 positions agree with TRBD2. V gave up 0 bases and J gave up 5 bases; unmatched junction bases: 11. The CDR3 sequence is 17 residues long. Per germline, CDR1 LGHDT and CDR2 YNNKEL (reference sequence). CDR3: CASSQEKLAGRSHEQYF. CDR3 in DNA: TGTGCCAGCAGCCAAGAGAAGCTAGCGGGAAGGAGCCACGAGCAGTACTTC.

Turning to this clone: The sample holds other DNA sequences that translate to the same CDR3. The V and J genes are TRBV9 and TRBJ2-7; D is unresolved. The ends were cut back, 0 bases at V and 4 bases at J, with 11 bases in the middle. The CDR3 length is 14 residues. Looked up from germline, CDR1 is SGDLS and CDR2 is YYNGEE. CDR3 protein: CASSVAGRSYEQYF. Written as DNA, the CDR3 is TGTGCCAGCAGCGTAGCAGGACGGTCTTACGAGCAGTACTTC.

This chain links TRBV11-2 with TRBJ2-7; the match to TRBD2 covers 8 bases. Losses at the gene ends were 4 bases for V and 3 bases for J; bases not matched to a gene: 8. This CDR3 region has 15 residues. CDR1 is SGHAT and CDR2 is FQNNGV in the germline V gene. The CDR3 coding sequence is TGTGCCAGCAGCTCAAGGGGCGGGAGGCTCTACGAGCAGTACTTC. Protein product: CASSSRGGRLYEQYF.

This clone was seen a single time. DNA for the CDR3: TGTGCCAGCAGCCCCGGAACCACGGACGAGCAGTACTTC. Encoded protein: CASSPGTTDEQYF. The V gene is TRBV5-4, the J gene TRBJ2-7; D gene unclear. Germline V gene sequence: CDR1 SGHNT, CDR2 YYREEE (reference sequence). There are 13 residues in the CDR3. The V end lost 4 bases, the J end lost 5 bases, and 13 bases lay between the germline ends.

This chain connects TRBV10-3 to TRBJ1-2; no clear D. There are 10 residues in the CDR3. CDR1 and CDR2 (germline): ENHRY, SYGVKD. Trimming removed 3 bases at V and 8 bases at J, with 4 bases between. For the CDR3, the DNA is TGTGCCATCAGTGATGGGGGCTACACCTTC. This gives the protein CAISDGGYTF.

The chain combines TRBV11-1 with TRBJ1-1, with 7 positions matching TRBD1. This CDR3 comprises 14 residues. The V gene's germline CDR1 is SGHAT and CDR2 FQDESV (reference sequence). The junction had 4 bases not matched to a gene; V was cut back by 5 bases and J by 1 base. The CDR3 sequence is CASSRQGRNTEAFF. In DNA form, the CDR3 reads TGTGCCAGCAGCCGACAGGGTCGGAACACTGAAGCTTTCTTT. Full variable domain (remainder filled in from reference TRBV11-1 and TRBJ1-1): EAEVAQSPRYKITEKSQAVAFWCDPISGHATLYWYRQILGQGPELLVQFQDESVVDDSQLPKDRFSAERLKGVDSTLKIQPAELGDSAMYLCASSRQGRNTEAFFGQGTRLTVV.

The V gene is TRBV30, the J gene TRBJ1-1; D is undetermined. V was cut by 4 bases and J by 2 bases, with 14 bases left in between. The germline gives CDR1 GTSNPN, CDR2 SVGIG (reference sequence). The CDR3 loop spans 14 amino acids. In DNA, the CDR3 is TGTGCCTGGACCGCAAAGGGTTCTAACACTGAAGCTTTCTTT. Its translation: CAWTAKGSNTEAFF.

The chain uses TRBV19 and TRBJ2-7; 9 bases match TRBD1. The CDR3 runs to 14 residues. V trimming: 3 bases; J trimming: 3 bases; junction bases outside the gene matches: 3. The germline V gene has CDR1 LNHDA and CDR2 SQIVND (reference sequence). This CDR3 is CASSIDRGIYEQYF. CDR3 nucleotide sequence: TGTGCCAGTAGTATCGACAGGGGGATCTACGAGCAGTACTTC.

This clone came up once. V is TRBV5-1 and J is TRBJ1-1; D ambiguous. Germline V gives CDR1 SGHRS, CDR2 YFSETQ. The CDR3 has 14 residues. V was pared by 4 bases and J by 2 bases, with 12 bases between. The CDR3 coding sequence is TGCGCCAGCAGCCCCACCGGGAGCAACACTGAAGCTTTCTTT. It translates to CASSPTGSNTEAFF.

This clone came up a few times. The CDR3 DNA sequence: TGTGCCACCAGTGATACCGGGACAGGGGACACCGGGGAGCTGTTTTTT. This translates into CATSDTGTGDTGELFF. J is TRBJ2-2 and V is TRBV24-1; TRBD1 agrees at 10 bases. This CDR3 contains 16 residues. Germline values: CDR1 KGHDR, CDR2 SFDVKD. V shed 3 bases, J shed 3 bases, and the junction held 3 bases outside the gene matches.

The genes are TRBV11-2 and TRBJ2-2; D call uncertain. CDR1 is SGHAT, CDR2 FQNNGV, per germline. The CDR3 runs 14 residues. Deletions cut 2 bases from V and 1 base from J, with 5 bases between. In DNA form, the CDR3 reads TGTGCCAGCAGCTTACCGGGGAACACCGGGGAGCTGTTTTTT. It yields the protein CASSLPGNTGELFF.

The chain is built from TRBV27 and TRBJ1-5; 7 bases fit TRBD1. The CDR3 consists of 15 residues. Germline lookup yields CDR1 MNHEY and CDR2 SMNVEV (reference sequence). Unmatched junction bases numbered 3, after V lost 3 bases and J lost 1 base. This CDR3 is CASSLLQGSNQPQHF. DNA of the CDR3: TGTGCCAGCAGTTTGCTACAGGGGAGCAATCAGCCCCAGCATTTT.

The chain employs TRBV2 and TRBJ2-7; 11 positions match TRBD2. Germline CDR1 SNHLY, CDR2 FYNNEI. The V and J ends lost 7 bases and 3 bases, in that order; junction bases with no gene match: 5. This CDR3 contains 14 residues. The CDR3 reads CASTTGTSGYEQYF. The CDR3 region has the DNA TGTGCCAGCACCACCGGGACTAGCGGCTACGAGCAGTACTTC.

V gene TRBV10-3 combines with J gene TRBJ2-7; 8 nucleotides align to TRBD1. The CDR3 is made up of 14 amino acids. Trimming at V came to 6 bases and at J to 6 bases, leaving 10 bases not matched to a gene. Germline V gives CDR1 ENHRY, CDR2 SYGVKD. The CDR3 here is CAIREGTGGSEQYF. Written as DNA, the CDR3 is TGTGCCATCAGGGAAGGGACAGGAGGGAGCGAGCAGTACTTC.